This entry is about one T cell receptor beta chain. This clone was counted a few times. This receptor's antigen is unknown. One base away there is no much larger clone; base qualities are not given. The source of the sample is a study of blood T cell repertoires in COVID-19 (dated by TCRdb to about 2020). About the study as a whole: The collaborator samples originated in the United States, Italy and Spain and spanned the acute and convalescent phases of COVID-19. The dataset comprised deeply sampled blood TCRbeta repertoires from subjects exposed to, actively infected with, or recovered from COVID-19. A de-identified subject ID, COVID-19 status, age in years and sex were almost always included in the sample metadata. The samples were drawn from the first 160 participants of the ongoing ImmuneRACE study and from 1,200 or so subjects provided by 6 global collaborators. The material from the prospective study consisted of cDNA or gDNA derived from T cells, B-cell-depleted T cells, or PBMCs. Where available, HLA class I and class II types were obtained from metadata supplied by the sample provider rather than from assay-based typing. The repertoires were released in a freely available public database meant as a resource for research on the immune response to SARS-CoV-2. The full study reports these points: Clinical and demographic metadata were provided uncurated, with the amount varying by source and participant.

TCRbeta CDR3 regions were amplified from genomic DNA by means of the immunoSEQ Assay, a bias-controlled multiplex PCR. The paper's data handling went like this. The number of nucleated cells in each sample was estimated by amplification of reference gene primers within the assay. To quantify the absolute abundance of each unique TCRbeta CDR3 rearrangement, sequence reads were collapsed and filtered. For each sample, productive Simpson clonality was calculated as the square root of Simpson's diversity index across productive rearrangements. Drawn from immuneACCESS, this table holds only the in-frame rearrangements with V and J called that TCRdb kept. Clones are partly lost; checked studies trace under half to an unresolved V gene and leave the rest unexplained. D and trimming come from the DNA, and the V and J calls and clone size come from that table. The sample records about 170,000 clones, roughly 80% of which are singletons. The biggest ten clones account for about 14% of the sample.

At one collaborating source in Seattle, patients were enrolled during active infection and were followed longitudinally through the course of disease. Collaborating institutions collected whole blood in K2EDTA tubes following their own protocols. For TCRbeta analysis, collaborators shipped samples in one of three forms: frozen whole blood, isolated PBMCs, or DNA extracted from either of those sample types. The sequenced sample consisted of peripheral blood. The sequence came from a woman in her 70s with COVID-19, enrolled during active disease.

The CDR3 region: CASSERQVSYNSPLHF. The sequence in DNA is TGTGCCAGCAGTGAACGCCAGGTCTCCTATAATTCACCCCTCCACTTT. The chain is assembled from TRBV6-1 and TRBJ1-6; the D segment cannot be called with confidence. The CDR3 has 16 amino acids, counting the end cysteine and phenylalanine. Only the CDR3 DNA is retained, 48 bases long and in frame from the first base. At the junction V is shortened by 2 bases and J by 0 bases, with 8 bases in between. The germline V gene gives CDR1 as MNHNS and CDR2 as SASEGT.